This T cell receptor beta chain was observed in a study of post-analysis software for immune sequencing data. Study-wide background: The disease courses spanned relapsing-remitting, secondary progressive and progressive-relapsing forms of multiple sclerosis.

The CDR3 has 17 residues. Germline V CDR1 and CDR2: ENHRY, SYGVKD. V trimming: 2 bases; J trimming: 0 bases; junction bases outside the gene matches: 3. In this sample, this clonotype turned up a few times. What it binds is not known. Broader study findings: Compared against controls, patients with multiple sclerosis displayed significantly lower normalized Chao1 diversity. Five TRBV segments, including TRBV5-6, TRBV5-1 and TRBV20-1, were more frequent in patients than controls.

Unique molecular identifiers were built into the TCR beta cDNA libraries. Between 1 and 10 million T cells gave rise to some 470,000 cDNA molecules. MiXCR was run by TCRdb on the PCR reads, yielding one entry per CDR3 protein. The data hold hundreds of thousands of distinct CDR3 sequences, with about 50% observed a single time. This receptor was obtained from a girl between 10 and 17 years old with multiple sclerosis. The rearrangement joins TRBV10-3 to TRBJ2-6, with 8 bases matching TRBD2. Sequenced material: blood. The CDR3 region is CAISERGGDSGANVLTF. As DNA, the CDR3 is TGTGCCATCAGTGAGCGGGGGGGGGACTCTGGGGCCAACGTCCTGACTTTC.